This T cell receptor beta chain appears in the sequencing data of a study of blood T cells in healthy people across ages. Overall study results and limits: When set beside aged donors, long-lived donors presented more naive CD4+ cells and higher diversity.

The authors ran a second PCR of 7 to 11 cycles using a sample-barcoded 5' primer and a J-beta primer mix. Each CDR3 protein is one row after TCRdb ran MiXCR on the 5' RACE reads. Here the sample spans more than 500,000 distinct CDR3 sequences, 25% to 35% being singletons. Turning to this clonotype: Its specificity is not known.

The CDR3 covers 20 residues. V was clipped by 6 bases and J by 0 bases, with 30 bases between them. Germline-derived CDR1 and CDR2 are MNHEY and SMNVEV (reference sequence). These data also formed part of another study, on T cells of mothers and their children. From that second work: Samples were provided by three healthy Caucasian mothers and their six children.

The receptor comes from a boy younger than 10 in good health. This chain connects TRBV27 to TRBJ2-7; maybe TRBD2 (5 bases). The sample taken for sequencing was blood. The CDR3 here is CASRKIPAGREDQRSYEQYF. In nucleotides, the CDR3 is TGTGCCAGCAGAAAGATCCCCGCGGGCCGCGAGGACCAACGCTCCTACGAGCAGTACTTC.